Shown below are 15 T cell receptor beta chains from a single sample sequenced in a study of molecular identifiers for immune sequencing clone quantification. TCRdb ran MiXCR on the PCR reads and lists one entry per CDR3 protein. The sample records more than 450,000 distinct CDR3 sequences, roughly 24% being singletons. Input material: naive CD8+ T cells from blood, with Jurkat cell RNA spiked in. Subset noted: FACS-sorted CD8+CD4-CCR7+CD45RA+ naive T cells. The receptors come from a human donor in good health. Some libraries in this study had Jurkat cell RNA spiked in.

On this clonotype: One base away lies a much larger clone, so this may be a sequencing read error. V gene TRBV28 combines with J gene TRBJ1-1; 7 positions agree with TRBD1. Germline lookup yields CDR1 MDHEN and CDR2 SYDVKM. CDR3 length: 17 amino acids. The CDR3 loop reads CASRVRGRGEGITAAFF. The DNA for the CDR3 is TGTGCCAGCAGAGTAAGGGGGCGAGGGGAAGGTATCACTGCAGCTTTCTTT. The whole variable domain, remainder taken from reference TRBV28 and TRBJ1-1, is DVKVTQSSRYLVKRTGEKVFLECVQDMDHENMFWYRQDPGLGLRLIYFSYDVKMKEKGDIPEGYSVSREKKERFSLILESASTNQTSMYLCASRVRGRGEGITAAFFGQGTRLTVV.

In the case of this clonotype: A much larger clone sits a single nucleotide away, making a read error possible. The rearrangement links TRBV7-2 to TRBJ1-5; D call uncertain. The CDR3 is 13 residues long. Germline loops: CDR1 SGHTA, CDR2 FQGNSA. The CDR3 here is CASSFIAGQPPHF. CDR3 DNA sequence: TGTGCCAGCAGCTTCATCGCAGGTCAGCCCCCGCATTTT.

This chain connects TRBV11-3 to TRBJ2-3; D gene uncertain. Looked up from germline, CDR1 is SGHNT and CDR2 is YENEEA. The V end was cut by 5 bases, the J end by 4 bases, with 16 bases between. CDR3 length: 15 residues. The CDR3 nucleotides are TGTGCCAGCAGCCCTGGTGGGGTTTTGGCAGATACGCAGTATTTT. Translated: CASSPGGVLADTQYF.

A single count supports this clonotype. This rearrangement joins TRBV18 to TRBJ2-2; 7 bases line up with TRBD1. Germline V gives CDR1 KGHSH, CDR2 LQKENI. The CDR3 runs 16 residues. The J segment lost 0 bases and the V segment lost 3 bases, leaving 4 bases of the junction unmatched. DNA for the CDR3: TGTGCCAGCTCACCCCGGGACAGTGCGAACACCGGGGAGCTGTTTTTT. This codes for CASSPRDSANTGELFF.

Concerning this clonotype itself: This may be a read error: a much more frequent sequence differs by one nucleotide. The chain couples TRBV7-9 to TRBJ1-1; D remains unclear. CDR3 size: 15 residues. Germline V lookup: CDR1 SEHNR, CDR2 FQNEAQ (reference sequence). Trimming removed 6 bases from V and 5 bases from J, with 19 bases in between. CDR3 DNA: TGTGCCAGCAGGCATCTGTCTTCCGACCCAACTGAAGCTTTCTTT. It encodes CASRHLSSDPTEAFF.

The CDR3 nucleotides are TGTGCCAGCAGTGACCCCCCGGGCTATGAGCAGTTCTTC. It translates to CASSDPPGYEQFF. V is TRBV6-4 and J is TRBJ2-1; no clear D gene. CDR3 length: 13 amino acids. V lost 2 bases, J lost 8 bases, and 10 bases lay in between. CDR1 is MRHNA and CDR2 is SNTAGT in the germline V gene.

As to this clonotype: A much bigger clone sits one base away, suggesting this may be a read error. J is TRBJ2-7 and V is TRBV5-6; possible D gene TRBD1, 5 bases. This CDR3 comprises 14 residues. The V gene's germline CDR1 is SGHDT and CDR2 YYEEEE. The CDR3 DNA is TGTGCCGGCAGCTTGGTGCAGGGTTCTTACGAGCAGTACTTC. This sequence encodes CAGSLVQGSYEQYF.

Many counts were recorded for this clonotype. The chain is built from TRBV5-1 and TRBJ1-6; D unclear. V was shortened by 0 bases and J by 8 bases, with 9 bases between the two germline ends. Germline values: CDR1 SGHRS, CDR2 YFSETQ. This CDR3 region has 14 residues. The CDR3 loop is CASSLDIEDSPLHF. Here the CDR3 DNA reads TGCGCCAGCAGCTTGGACATTGAAGATTCACCCCTCCACTTT.

V usage is TRBV6-4 and J usage is TRBJ2-2; 12 bases fit TRBD1. Germline V gene data show CDR1 as MRHNA and CDR2 as SNTAGT. The CDR3 sequence is 16 residues long. V shed 2 bases and J 4 bases; nucleotides not matched to a gene: 2. The chain's CDR3 is CASSDRDRGRTGELFF. The CDR3 DNA reads as TGTGCCAGCAGTGACCGGGACAGGGGGCGCACCGGGGAGCTGTTTTTT.

V and J are TRBV15 and TRBJ2-7; D is unclear. V dropped 0 bases and J dropped 2 bases, with 5 bases sitting between them. The CDR3 consists of 13 residues. Germline CDR1 is LNHNV and CDR2 is YYDKDF (reference sequence). The CDR3 reads CATSRDRTYEQYF. The CDR3, as DNA: TGTGCCACCAGCAGAGATCGGACCTACGAGCAGTACTTC.

Comments on this clonotype: At one end the junction does not follow the germline gene, possibly because of a read error. This chain joins TRBV7-9 and TRBJ2-7, with D tentatively TRBD1 (6 bases). The CDR3 is made up of 16 amino acids. CDR1 is SEHNR, CDR2 FQNEAQ, per germline (reference sequence). CDR3 nucleotide sequence: TGTGCCCGCAGCCCCCCGACGGACAGAAACCGCTACGAGCAGTACTTC. It is translated as CARSPPTDRNRYEQYF. Supplemented by reference TRBV7-9 and TRBJ2-7, the full variable domain reads DTGVSQNPRHKITKRGQNVTFRCDPISEHNRLYWYRQTLGQGPEFLTYFQNEAQLEKSRLLSDRFSAERPKGSFSTLEIQRTEQGDSAMYLCARSPPTDRNRYEQYFGPGTRLTVT.

As to this clonotype: It may be a read error: a sequence one base away is much more abundant. This chain links TRBV19 with TRBJ2-2; D remains unclear. Germline CDR1 reads LNHDA; CDR2 reads SQIVND (reference sequence). This CDR3 contains 12 residues. The CDR3 spells CASRIGLSELFF. As DNA, the CDR3 is TGTGCCAGTAGAATAGGGCTCTCCGAGCTGTTTTTT.

Turning to this clonotype: A much larger clone sits a single nucleotide away, making a read error possible. The rearrangement joins TRBV20-1 to TRBJ2-3; 10 bases are a match to TRBD2. This CDR3 has 17 amino acids. In germline, CDR1 is DFQATT, CDR2 SNEGSKA (reference sequence). After removal of 2 bases from V and 3 bases from J, the junction contained 11 bases not matched to a gene. Written as DNA, the CDR3 is TGCAGTGCTAGACTAGCGGGAGCCCCTAAACCTACAGATACGCAGTATTTT. Translation gives CSARLAGAPKPTDTQYF.

This clonotype was seen only a few times. The rearrangement uses TRBV7-9 and TRBJ2-5; the D gene is possibly TRBD2 (6 bases). Germline V gene lookup returns CDR1 SEHNR and CDR2 FQNEAQ (reference sequence). V was trimmed by 7 bases and J by 5 bases, leaving 20 bases between them. The CDR3 sequence is 15 residues long. The CDR3 sequence is CASKNGLRGEETQYF. The CDR3 DNA is TGTGCCAGCAAGAACGGACTGCGGGGTGAGGAGACCCAGTACTTC.

On this clonotype: Its ends do not fully match the called genes, so a read error is possible. The V call is TRBV7-9, the J call TRBJ1-2; D might be TRBD1 (5 bases). CDR1 SEHNR and CDR2 FQNEAQ come from the germline V gene (reference sequence). This CDR3 contains 13 residues. The CDR3 bases are TGTGCCGCTCGGCGCAGGGCTGACTATGACTACACCTTC. Protein sequence: CAARRRADYDYTF.